This TCR beta chain came from a study of shared clonotypes between healthy human individuals. About the study: Three plates each covered CD4 naive and memory; CD8 naive two, CD8 memory one.

Whole-study results and caveats: For sorted subsets, rarefaction showed incomplete sequencing despite large depth.

Comments on this clone: Its antigen is undetermined. Other DNA sequences in this specimen translate into the identical CDR3.

The protocol was immunoSEQ multiplex PCR, while the TCRdb copy is restricted to in-frame clones and leaves out a portion. In the table there are more than 1.2 million clones, approximately 98.5% of which are singletons. Every donor, a Caucasian adult, lived in Nashville, Tennessee. The CDR3 length is 14 residues. Germline CDR1 SGHTA, CDR2 FQGNSA. V gave up 4 bases and J gave up 0 bases, with 10 bases separating them. The clonotype originates from a man aged 25-45 years in good health. Sequenced: naive CD4+ T cells sorted from blood. The subset was: CD45RA+ positively selected. The chain recombines TRBV7-2 with TRBJ2-7; possible D gene TRBD2, 6 bases. CDR3 region: CASSSRDFSYEQYF. The CDR3 DNA sequence: TGTGCCAGCAGCTCCCGGGACTTCTCCTACGAGCAGTACTTC.